This T cell receptor (beta chain) emerged from a study of T cells after somatic rescue of genetic block. Here immunoSEQ multiplex PCR was the method, and the copy in TCRdb shows in-frame clones only, minus some. Here the sample spans 68,000 or so clones, 85% to 95% being singletons. The sequence was collected from a man between 35 and 55 years old. What was sequenced was peripheral blood mononuclear cells (PBMCs).

For the CDR3, the DNA is TGTGCCAGCAGTGAATCTCAGGGGCCCAACGAGCAGTACTTC. It encodes CASSESQGPNEQYF. The genes are TRBV2 and TRBJ2-7; D might be TRBD1 (6 bases). Trimming took 2 bases from V and 5 from J, leaving 13 bases between them. Germline CDR1 reads SNHLY; CDR2 reads FYNNEI. This CDR3 has 14 amino acids.